Following are 21 T cell receptor beta chains from one sample sequenced in a study of blood T cells in healthy people across ages. The second PCR ran about 6 to 11 cycles with a sample-barcoded 5' primer and J-beta primers. TCRdb re-called the 5' RACE reads with MiXCR, one entry per CDR3 protein. The repertoire has around 600,000 distinct CDR3 sequences, 47% of them found once; the top ten carry just under 25%. The sequenced sample was blood. Source of these receptors: an elderly man in good health.

The chain joins TRBV7-9 to TRBJ2-7; possibly TRBD2 for D (6 bases). Trimming took off 7 bases at V and 1 base at J, with 11 bases between the two ends. CDR1 is SEHNR and CDR2 is FQNEAQ in the germline V gene (reference sequence). The CDR3 has 13 residues. The CDR3, as DNA: TGTGCCAGCACTGGCGCGGGGTCCTACGAGCAGTACTTC. It translates to CASTGAGSYEQYF.

The chain combines TRBV27 with TRBJ1-2, with a tentative D call TRBD1 (5 bases). Germline assignment: CDR1 MNHEY and CDR2 SMNVEV (reference sequence). Deletions cut 6 bases from V and 4 bases from J, with 15 bases between. CDR3 size: 14 residues. The CDR3 DNA reads as TGTGCCAGCAGACTACGCTCCCAGGGCTATGGCTACACCTTC. Translating it yields CASRLRSQGYGYTF.

CDR3 DNA: TGTGCCAGCAGTTTAGAGGCTTTGAGCTCCTACAATGAGCAGTTCTTC. Protein sequence: CASSLEALSSYNEQFF. V gene TRBV28 combines with J gene TRBJ2-1, with D unresolved. The CDR3 runs to 16 residues. From germline, CDR1 is MDHEN and CDR2 SYDVKM. Trimming took off 2 bases at V and 0 bases at J, with 11 bases between the two ends.

The rearrangement uses TRBV20-1 and TRBJ2-7; 7 nucleotides match TRBD1. Germline CDR1 reads DFQATT; CDR2 reads SNEGSKA (reference sequence). This CDR3 comprises 13 residues. The CDR3 is CRFRTGPYYEQYF. In DNA, the CDR3 is TGCAGGTTTCGGACAGGACCATACTACGAGCAGTACTTC.

The chain employs TRBV6-5 and TRBJ1-1; D not certain. Germline CDR1 is MNHEY and CDR2 is SVGAGI. V dropped 9 bases and J dropped 1 base, with 15 bases sitting between them. The CDR3 extends over 14 amino acids. The CDR3 bases are TGTGCCAGTGTCCCCGGGGTAGGGAACACTGAAGCTTTCTTT. As protein: CASVPGVGNTEAFF.

The chain uses TRBV5-1 and TRBJ2-7, with D possibly being TRBD1 (5 bases). Between the trimmed V and J ends, which lost 2 bases and 5 bases, there was a span of 14 bases. The germline V gene has CDR1 SGHRS and CDR2 YFSETQ. This CDR3 contains 14 residues. As DNA, the CDR3 is TGCGCCAGCAGCTTCCTAAGGGGTGACAACGAGCAGTACTTC. As protein: CASSFLRGDNEQYF.

The chain employs TRBV12-3 or TRBV12-4 and TRBJ1-2; TRBD1 matches 9 bases. The CDR3 runs 15 residues. The V gene end was trimmed by 3 bases and the J gene end by 0 bases; junction bases not matched to a gene: 2. CDR3 bases: TGTGCCAGCAGTTTTTGGGACAGGGCTAACTATGGCTACACCTTC. Amino acids: CASSFWDRANYGYTF.

This chain connects TRBV20-1 to TRBJ1-2; 7 nucleotides match TRBD1. Germline V gene data show CDR1 as DFQATT and CDR2 as SNEGSKA (reference sequence). The CDR3 length is 14 residues. The junction had 13 bases not matched to a gene; V was cut back by 5 bases and J by 7 bases. The CDR3 nucleotides read TGCAGTGCTGACACCCAAGGGGGCGTCTTTGGCTACACCTTC. It translates to CSADTQGGVFGYTF.

This chain connects TRBV6-5 to TRBJ1-5, with D possibly matching TRBD1 (5 bases). V lost 6 bases and J lost 0, with 12 bases in between. The germline V gene has CDR1 MNHEY and CDR2 SVGAGI. CDR3 length: 15 amino acids. CDR3 nucleotides: TGTGCCAGCAGCCCCAGACAGTATAGCAATCAGCCCCAGCATTTT. Its translation is CASSPRQYSNQPQHF.

The chain couples TRBV12-3 or TRBV12-4 to TRBJ1-6; D not certain. CDR3 length: 13 amino acids. Between the trimmed V and J ends, which lost 8 bases and 0 bases, there was a span of 5 bases. The CDR3 bases are TGTGCCAGCCAATCCTCCTATAATTCACCCCTCCACTTT. Translated: CASQSSYNSPLHF.

This clonotype was observed a handful of times. This sequence joins TRBV12-3 or TRBV12-4 and TRBJ1-6; no clear D gene. V shed 2 bases and J shed 5 bases, with 4 bases lying between them. CDR3 length equals 13 residues. As DNA, the CDR3 is TGTGCCAGCAGTTTATGGGATAATTCACCCCTCCACTTT. Its translation is CASSLWDNSPLHF.

This clonotype was counted only a few times. This sequence joins TRBV27 and TRBJ2-4; D not resolved. The CDR3 runs 15 residues. Germline V gene lookup returns CDR1 MNHEY and CDR2 SMNVEV (reference sequence). Trimming left V 0 bases short and J 2 bases short, with 8 bases between. The CDR3 region is CASSLSSQSKNIQYF. The CDR3 DNA sequence: TGTGCCAGCAGTTTATCGAGTCAATCCAAAAACATTCAGTACTTC.

This clonotype was seen ten or more times. The V and J genes are TRBV7-2 and TRBJ1-6; 7 bases are shared with TRBD1. The CDR3 runs to 15 residues. CDR1 and CDR2 from the germline V gene are SGHTA and FQGNSA. J was trimmed by 7 bases and V by 5 bases; bases with no gene match: 8. CDR3 coding DNA: TGTGCCAGCAGCCCAAAAGGACAGGCGAATTCACCCCTCCACTTT. It encodes CASSPKGQANSPLHF.

V usage is TRBV6-6 and J usage is TRBJ2-3, with TRBD2 identical over 14 bases. CDR3 length equals 17 residues. V lost 5 bases, J lost 5 bases, and 9 bases stayed unmatched. Germline CDR1 MNHNY, CDR2 SVGAGI (reference sequence). The CDR3 loop reads CASSPGLAGGWVDTQYF. Here the CDR3 DNA reads TGTGCCAGCAGTCCCGGACTAGCGGGGGGTTGGGTAGATACGCAGTATTTT.

The J gene is TRBJ2-1, the V gene TRBV7-2; 8 bases are a match to TRBD2. The closer fit of TRBJ2-7 to the DNA end suggests the J call may be wrong. Germline assignment: CDR1 SGHTA and CDR2 FQGNSA. The length of the CDR3 is 14 residues. CDR3 sequence reads: CASSFQLAVYEQYF. CDR3 coding DNA: TGTGCCAGCAGCTTTCAACTAGCGGTCTACGAGCAGTACTTC.

This chain connects TRBV4-1 to TRBJ2-3; perhaps TRBD2 as D (6 bases). Germline V CDR1 and CDR2: MGHRA, YSYEKL. The CDR3 sequence is 15 residues long. The V end was cut by 4 bases, the J end by 1 base, with 12 bases between. Written as DNA, the CDR3 is TGCGCCAGCAGCCCCCGAGAGCGGGGCACAGATACGCAGTATTTT. Amino acid sequence: CASSPRERGTDTQYF.

V is TRBV20-1 and J is TRBJ2-1; possible D gene TRBD2, 5 bases. The CDR3 sequence is 13 residues long. Germline V gene sequence: CDR1 DFQATT, CDR2 SNEGSKA (reference sequence). V lost 3 bases, J lost 2 bases, and 8 bases lay in between. CDR3 residues: CSASSGTYNEQFF. The CDR3 nucleotides are TGCAGTGCTAGTTCCGGGACCTACAATGAGCAGTTCTTC.

The V call is TRBV6-6, the J call TRBJ2-7; a weak D match, TRBD2 (5 bases). Germline V gene lookup returns CDR1 MNHNY and CDR2 SVGAGI (reference sequence). The V end was cut by 6 bases, the J end by 6 bases, with 21 bases between. There are 15 residues in the CDR3. CDR3 region: CASRSHREEGCEQYF. For the CDR3, the DNA is TGTGCCAGCAGATCACACCGGGAAGAAGGATGCGAGCAGTACTTC.

This clonotype has a handful of counts. The rearrangement links TRBV10-3 to TRBJ1-2; weak D call: TRBD1 (6 bases). Germline CDR1 reads ENHRY; CDR2 reads SYGVKD. V was cut by 2 bases and J by 0 bases, with 7 bases left in between. This CDR3 contains 14 residues. Here the CDR3 DNA reads TGTGCCATCAGTGAGGGACAGCCTAACTATGGCTACACCTTC. Encoded protein: CAISEGQPNYGYTF.

This clonotype was recorded at least ten times. The rearrangement joins TRBV29-1 to TRBJ2-7, with 7 nucleotides matching TRBD1. The length of the CDR3 is 12 residues. Trimming removed 4 bases from V and 4 bases from J; junction bases left unmatched: 4. The germline V gene encodes CDR1 SQVTM and CDR2 ANQGSEA. The CDR3 coding sequence is TGCAGCGTTGGACAGGGCTGGTACGAGCAGTACTTC. The encoded protein is CSVGQGWYEQYF.

V usage is TRBV4-1 and J usage is TRBJ2-3; 8 nucleotides align to TRBD2. Germline loops: CDR1 MGHRA, CDR2 YSYEKL. This CDR3 has 19 residues. Germline trimming cut 0 bases from V and 2 bases from J; bases unmatched to any gene: 13. The CDR3 region is CASSQDPFTQRGLTDTQYF. For the CDR3, the DNA is TGCGCCAGCAGCCAAGATCCCTTCACTCAGCGGGGGCTCACAGATACGCAGTATTTT.